This T cell receptor beta chain emerged from a study of CD8 T cells in Susac syndrome. cDNA came from about 0.51 to 1 ug RNA primed by random hexamers. Multiplex PCR with immunoSEQ amplified the TCR beta CDR3 across 54 Vbeta and 13 Jbeta. TCRdb re-derived calls from the immunoSEQ multiplex PCR reads in MiXCR, one entry per CDR3 protein. The table records more than 200,000 distinct CDR3 sequences, roughly nine tenths of them present only once. This CDR3 is built from 13 residues. The germline gives CDR1 SGDLS, CDR2 YYNGEE. The germline V and J ends were trimmed by 3 bases and 6 bases, with 13 bases remaining between them. This clonotype showed up just once. Its antigen is undetermined. Sequencing of TCR beta, carried out with a high-throughput approach, was applied to CD8+ and CD4+ T cells from the blood. FACS was used to enrich TEMRA cells, whereas the CD8+ and CD4+ T cells were obtained by negative isolation.

Study-level findings and limits: The TCR sequencing and HLA analysis in the study involved a relatively small number of individuals, as the study acknowledged.

Sequenced: CD8+ T cells from PBMCs. This chain joins TRBV9 and TRBJ2-7; D possibly corresponds to TRBD1 (5 bases). This receptor was obtained from a human donor with multiple sclerosis. This CDR3 reads CASSGQGISEQYF. CDR3 DNA sequence: TGTGCCAGCAGCGGGCAGGGAATCTCCGAGCAGTACTTC.